The 31 T cell receptor beta chains below all came from one sample that was sequenced in a study of blood T cell repertoires in COVID-19. TCRdb's table, derived via immunoSEQ multiplex PCR, lists solely in-frame clones and lacks some. The table shows 350,000 or so clones, with approximately 84% occurring only once. Sequencing was performed on PBMCs or T cells enriched from blood (not recorded which). The source of these receptors is a woman aged 25 to 39 who had recovered from COVID-19.

V and J are TRBV7-8 and TRBJ2-2, with 8 nucleotides matching TRBD2. V shed 3 bases, J shed 2 bases, and the junction held 11 bases outside the gene matches. Per the germline V gene, CDR1 is SGHVS and CDR2 is FQNEAQ. CDR3 size: 18 residues. The CDR3 region is CASSLVVVGGANTGELFF. CDR3 nucleotide sequence: TGTGCCAGCAGCTTGGTTGTGGTCGGGGGGGCCAACACCGGGGAGCTGTTTTTT.

This clone was observed a handful of times. The chain employs TRBV18 and TRBJ1-6; no firm D call. With 5 bases removed from V and 7 bases from J, the gap between germline ends came to 6 bases. The CDR3 extends over 12 amino acids. Germline CDR1 is KGHSH and CDR2 is LQKENI. The CDR3 DNA sequence: TGTGCCAGCTCAACGGGGAATTCACCCCTCCACTTT. This translates into CASSTGNSPLHF.

CDR3 residues: CASSLRGQGKERNSPLHF. Here the CDR3 DNA reads TGTGCCAGCAGTTTAAGAGGACAGGGGAAAGAAAGAAATTCACCCCTCCACTTT. This chain joins TRBV6-2 or TRBV6-3 and TRBJ1-6; 9 bases agree with TRBD1. The germline V gene encodes CDR1 MNHEY and CDR2 SVGEGT. This CDR3 comprises 18 residues. The trim removed 4 bases at V and 7 bases at J, leaving 14 bases unmatched.

The chain uses TRBV28 and TRBJ1-5; D call uncertain. In germline, CDR1 is MDHEN, CDR2 SYDVKM. The CDR3 contains 16 residues. Between the trimmed V and J ends, which lost 3 bases and 2 bases, there was a span of 14 bases. The CDR3 DNA reads as TGTGCCAGCAGTTTTCAACCAGGAAACGGCAATCAGCCCCAGCATTTT. Translating it yields CASSFQPGNGNQPQHF.

CDR3 loop: CASSSTGQGLHEQYF. The CDR3 DNA sequence: TGTGCCAGCAGCTCGACGGGACAGGGGCTCCACGAGCAGTACTTC. This chain connects TRBV5-8 to TRBJ2-7; 10 bases are shared with TRBD1. Germline-derived CDR1 and CDR2 are SGHTS and YDEGEE. V dropped 3 bases and J dropped 5; count of bases not matched to a gene: 8. There are 15 residues in the CDR3. The variable domain in full, completed from reference TRBV5-8 and TRBJ2-7, reads EAGVTQSPTHLIKTRGQQATLRCSPISGHTSVYWYQQALGLGLQFLLWYDEGEERNRGNFPPRFSGRQFPNYSSELNVNALELEDSALYLCASSSTGQGLHEQYFGPGTRLTVT.

V and J are TRBV9 and TRBJ2-3; TRBD2 is a possible D gene (7 bases). V was shortened by 4 bases and J by 0 bases, with 30 bases between the two germline ends. The CDR3 sequence is 21 residues long. Germline V gives CDR1 SGDLS, CDR2 YYNGEE. The CDR3 region has the DNA TGTGCCAGCAGCCCACCATGGGGGGGTGGGGGCGACGGCGCTAGCACAGATACGCAGTATTTT. Encoded protein: CASSPPWGGGGDGASTDTQYF. Filled out from reference TRBV9 and TRBJ2-3, the complete variable domain reads DSGVTQTPKHLITATGQRVTLRCSPRSGDLSVYWYQQSLDQGLQFLIQYYNGEERAKGNILERFSAQQFPDLHSELNLSSLELGDSALYFCASSPPWGGGGDGASTDTQYFGPGTRLTVL.

The chain recombines TRBV27 with TRBJ1-2; D is possibly TRBD1 (5 bases). Germline values: CDR1 MNHEY, CDR2 SMNVEV (reference sequence). The germline V and J ends were trimmed by 5 bases and 3 bases, with 13 bases remaining between them. The CDR3 has 14 residues. Here the CDR3 reads CASSRQGLDYGYTF. CDR3 sequence (DNA): TGTGCCAGCAGTCGGCAGGGCTTGGACTATGGCTACACCTTC.

The V gene is TRBV7-9, the J gene TRBJ1-2, with a tentative D call TRBD1 (5 bases). The V gene's germline CDR1 is SEHNR and CDR2 FQNEAQ (reference sequence). This CDR3 is 15 amino acids long. V was trimmed by 8 bases and J by 7 bases, leaving 23 bases between them. Here the CDR3 reads CASRGSKGRNPGYTF. CDR3 DNA: TGTGCCAGCCGGGGGTCGAAGGGGAGGAATCCTGGCTACACCTTC.

The chain couples TRBV13 to TRBJ1-1; TRBD1 agrees at 9 bases. V was pared by 1 base and J by 1 base, with 4 bases of the junction left unmatched. Germline lookup yields CDR1 PRHDT and CDR2 FYEKMQ (reference sequence). There are 16 residues in the CDR3. The CDR3 coding sequence is TGTGCCAGCAGCTTAGTGGGACAGGGTTGGAACACTGAAGCTTTCTTT. It codes for CASSLVGQGWNTEAFF.

This clone was seen a handful of times. The chain has TRBV13 and TRBJ1-1, with D perhaps matching TRBD1 (5 bases). This CDR3 comprises 16 residues. The V and J ends lost 0 bases and 1 base respectively, with 12 bases between them. Germline-derived CDR1 and CDR2 are PRHDT and FYEKMQ (reference sequence). The DNA for the CDR3 is TGTGCCAGCAGCTTAGGCCGTGGACACCGGAACACTGAAGCTTTCTTT. Encoded protein: CASSLGRGHRNTEAFF.

The rearrangement joins TRBV5-5 to TRBJ1-4; 9 bases fit TRBD1. Germline CDR1 reads SGHKS; CDR2 reads YYEKEE (reference sequence). This CDR3 spans 15 amino acids. V lost 5 bases and J lost 8; bases outside the gene matches: 10. The CDR3 region is CASSIGTGTSEKLFF. The DNA of the CDR3 is TGTGCCAGCAGTATTGGGACAGGGACGTCCGAAAAACTGTTTTTT.

The sample holds a few counts of this clone. The chain carries TRBV28 and TRBJ1-6; D is perhaps TRBD1 (6 bases). This CDR3 contains 14 residues. Trimming removed 3 bases at V and 6 bases at J, with 9 bases between. In germline, CDR1 is MDHEN, CDR2 SYDVKM. CDR3 sequence reads: CASSFGGLNSPLHF. Here the CDR3 DNA reads TGTGCCAGCAGTTTCGGGGGGCTTAATTCACCCCTCCACTTT.

The chain recombines TRBV30 with TRBJ1-5; 12 bases map to TRBD1. Germline V gives CDR1 GTSNPN, CDR2 SVGIG (reference sequence). The CDR3 is made up of 18 amino acids. With V trimmed by 1 base and J by 2 bases, 9 bases remained unmatched. The chain's CDR3 is CAWSDPGQGAWGNQPQHF. The CDR3 DNA follows: TGTGCCTGGAGTGACCCGGGACAGGGGGCTTGGGGCAATCAGCCCCAGCATTTT.

The rearrangement uses TRBV12-5 and TRBJ2-1, with unresolved D. The CDR3 is 13 residues long. V lost 1 base and J lost 4, with 5 bases in between. Germline V gene sequence: CDR1 LGHNT, CDR2 FRNRAP. The CDR3, as DNA: TGTGCTAGTGGTTTGGAACAATACAATGAGCAGTTCTTC. Its translation: CASGLEQYNEQFF. The full variable domain, in which reference TRBV12-5 and TRBJ2-1 provide the parts outside the CDR3, is DARVTQTPRHKVTEMGQEVTMRCQPILGHNTVFWYRQTMMQGLELLAYFRNRAPLDDSGMPKDRFSAEMPDATLATLKIQPSEPRDSAVYFCASGLEQYNEQFFGPGTRLTVL.

This chain connects TRBV5-4 to TRBJ2-5; TRBD1 matches 12 bases. Trimming at V came to 4 bases and at J to 4 bases, leaving 11 bases not matched to a gene. The CDR3 sequence is 17 residues long. From germline, CDR1 is SGHNT and CDR2 YYREEE (reference sequence). CDR3 protein: CASSPWGGTGGGETQYF. CDR3 coding DNA: TGTGCCAGCAGCCCATGGGGTGGGACAGGGGGCGGAGAGACCCAGTACTTC.

This sequence joins TRBV5-4 and TRBJ1-4; possibly TRBD1 for D (5 bases). In germline, CDR1 is SGHNT, CDR2 YYREEE (reference sequence). The CDR3 length is 17 residues. V was pared by 0 bases and J by 0 bases, with 12 bases between. The CDR3 DNA reads as TGTGCCAGCAGCTTGGACAGGCGACTCGCAACTAATGAAAAACTGTTTTTT. This sequence encodes CASSLDRRLATNEKLFF.

The chain uses TRBV10-3 and TRBJ2-5; 10 nucleotides match TRBD2. The V segment lost 0 bases and the J segment 1 base; nucleotides outside the gene matches: 2. The CDR3 runs to 16 residues. The germline V gene encodes CDR1 ENHRY and CDR2 SYGVKD. The DNA of the CDR3 is TGTGCCATCAGTGAGTCGGCTAGCGGGGGCCAAGAGACCCAGTACTTC. This gives the protein CAISESASGGQETQYF.

The chain uses TRBV7-6 and TRBJ2-1; weak D call: TRBD2 (5 bases). In germline, CDR1 is SGHVS, CDR2 FNYEAQ. The CDR3 is 14 amino acids. Trimming shortened V by 2 bases and J by 6 bases, and 11 bases separated the two germline ends. The CDR3 here is CASSLLRVGNEQFF. The CDR3 DNA follows: TGTGCCAGCAGCTTACTGAGGGTAGGCAATGAGCAGTTCTTC.

This clone is a singleton in its sample. The CDR3 nucleotides are TGTGCCATCAGTGATCCCGGGACAGGGGGCCCTGAAGCTTTCTTT. Translating it yields CAISDPGTGGPEAFF. The chain is built from TRBV10-3 and TRBJ1-1, with 12 positions matching TRBD1. The germline V gene encodes CDR1 ENHRY and CDR2 SYGVKD. The CDR3 is made up of 15 amino acids. With 3 bases clipped from V and 6 bases from J, the junction kept 5 bases outside the gene matches.

This chain connects TRBV5-5 to TRBJ1-2; D ambiguous. Germline V gives CDR1 SGHKS, CDR2 YYEKEE (reference sequence). Trimming stripped 4 bases from V and 2 bases from J, with 18 bases between. The CDR3 loop spans 16 amino acids. CDR3: CASSPFFQVVNYGYTF. As DNA, the CDR3 is TGTGCCAGCAGCCCCTTTTTCCAGGTCGTGAACTATGGCTACACCTTC. The variable domain in full, with the rest retrieved from reference TRBV5-5 and TRBJ1-2, is DAGVTQSPTHLIKTRGQQVTLRCSPISGHKSVSWYQQVLGQGPQFIFQYYEKEERGRGNFPDRFSARQFPNYSSELNVNALLLGDSALYLCASSPFFQVVNYGYTFGSGTRLTVV.

CDR3 coding DNA: TGCGCCAGCAGCTATGGGACAGGGCGGCGCGGCTACACCTTC. It codes for CASSYGTGRRGYTF. The rearrangement uses TRBV5-1 and TRBJ1-2, with TRBD1 matching 9 bases. The germline V gene has CDR1 SGHRS and CDR2 YFSETQ. This CDR3 contains 14 residues. Trimming cost V 3 bases and J 8 bases; bases outside gene matches: 8.

This chain uses TRBV28 with TRBJ1-5, with TRBD1 identical over 12 bases. The CDR3 contains 16 residues. The germline V gene has CDR1 MDHEN and CDR2 SYDVKM. V dropped 4 bases and J dropped 4; count of bases not matched to a gene: 5. Here the CDR3 DNA reads TGTGCCAGCAGTTCCGGGACAGGGGGCTTTAATCAGCCCCAGCATTTT. Translation gives CASSSGTGGFNQPQHF.

This clone was counted a single time. The J gene is TRBJ1-2, the V gene TRBV4-1, with a tentative D call TRBD1 (6 bases). The germline gives CDR1 MGHRA, CDR2 YSYEKL. The germline V and J ends were trimmed by 0 bases and 4 bases, with 12 bases remaining between them. This CDR3 is 15 amino acids long. The DNA of the CDR3 is TGCGCCAGCAGCCAAGATCAGGACAGTACCTATGGCTACACCTTC. Translating it yields CASSQDQDSTYGYTF.

The V call is TRBV7-8, the J call TRBJ2-5, with D possibly being TRBD1 (6 bases). Trimming left V 0 bases short and J 4 bases short, with 12 bases between. This CDR3 spans 15 amino acids. Germline CDR1 reads SGHVS; CDR2 reads FQNEAQ. The CDR3: CASSLAGAGLETQYF. The CDR3 DNA follows: TGTGCCAGCAGCTTAGCGGGGGCAGGGTTAGAGACCCAGTACTTC.

The chain couples TRBV6-5 to TRBJ1-4, with D perhaps TRBD1 (6 bases). The CDR3 consists of 14 residues. Germline loops: CDR1 MNHEY, CDR2 SVGAGI. V was cut by 2 bases and J by 8 bases, with 12 bases left in between. DNA of the CDR3: TGTGCCAGCAGTTACGGGCAGGGGCCGGAAAAACTGTTTTTT. Its translation is CASSYGQGPEKLFF.

The V gene is TRBV10-3, the J gene TRBJ2-3; possibly TRBD1 for D (6 bases). V gave up 10 bases and J gave up 6 bases, with 14 bases separating them. The CDR3 has 12 residues. Germline CDR1 ENHRY, CDR2 SYGVKD. CDR3 nucleotides: TGTGCCACCTCCTGGACAGAGGATACGCAGTATTTT. Amino acid sequence: CATSWTEDTQYF.

This clone was seen once. This sequence joins TRBV6-5 and TRBJ1-6; 9 bases line up with TRBD1. Trimming took 6 bases from V and 6 from J; bases not matched to a gene: 6. Germline V gene sequence: CDR1 MNHEY, CDR2 SVGAGI. The CDR3 sequence is 15 residues long. The CDR3 DNA reads TGTGCCAGCAGAAAGACAGGGGGATTTAATTCACCCCTCCACTTT. The encoded protein is CASRKTGGFNSPLHF.

V usage is TRBV11-2 and J usage is TRBJ2-1; 8 bases are shared with TRBD1. Per the germline V gene, CDR1 is SGHAT and CDR2 is FQNNGV. The V segment lost 4 bases and the J segment 6 bases; nucleotides outside the gene matches: 17. This CDR3 has 18 amino acids. CDR3 region: CASSSRTGSGPSGNEQFF. The CDR3 DNA is TGTGCCAGCAGCTCACGGACAGGGTCAGGCCCTTCGGGCAATGAGCAGTTCTTC.

This clone was observed a few times. The genes are TRBV13 and TRBJ1-2; D might be TRBD1 (6 bases). Germline V gene data show CDR1 as PRHDT and CDR2 as FYEKMQ (reference sequence). Trimming cost V 0 bases and J 0 bases, with 8 bases left between them. The CDR3 extends over 15 amino acids. Here the CDR3 reads CASSLGTGSNYGYTF. The CDR3 DNA sequence: TGTGCCAGCAGCTTAGGAACAGGGTCTAACTATGGCTACACCTTC. The whole variable domain, remainder taken from reference TRBV13 and TRBJ1-2, is AAGVIQSPRHLIKEKRETATLKCYPIPRHDTVYWYQQGPGQDPQFLISFYEKMQSDKGSIPDRFSAQQFSDYHSELNMSSLELGDSALYFCASSLGTGSNYGYTFGSGTRLTVV.

This clone was observed a single time. The rearrangement uses TRBV7-8 and TRBJ1-2, with D possibly TRBD1 on 6 matching bases. Germline values: CDR1 SGHVS, CDR2 FQNEAQ. V was trimmed by 5 bases and J by 4 bases, leaving 11 bases between them. This CDR3 is built from 13 residues. The CDR3 sequence is CASSPGHSYGYTF. CDR3 in DNA: TGTGCCAGCAGCCCGGGACATAGCTATGGCTACACCTTC.

The V and J genes are TRBV30 and TRBJ2-3, with TRBD1 matching over 7 bases. This CDR3 comprises 15 residues. J lost 2 bases, V lost 6 bases, and 11 bases had no gene match. Germline V gene data show CDR1 as GTSNPN and CDR2 as SVGIG (reference sequence). The CDR3: CACRIGQENTDTQYF. The CDR3 bases are TGTGCCTGCCGGATCGGACAGGAAAACACAGATACGCAGTATTTT.